These T cell receptor beta chains were read from a single sample in a study of blood T cell repertoires in COVID-19. The method was immunoSEQ multiplex PCR; TCRdb's version includes in-frame clones alone and lacks a portion of them. The table shows 240,000 or so clones, with more than 75% occurring only once. Sequenced input: peripheral blood. The receptors derive from a woman younger than 45 who had recovered from COVID-19. CDR3s include the opening cysteine and the closing phenylalanine or tryptophan. D genes are given only for firm matches. Clone size is shown for a subset of rows, as once, few, many or a class of expanded clone.

>-|-|TRBJ2-2|TRBV7-9
TGTGCCAGCAGCTCCCCAGGGTTCGTAAACACCGGGGAGCTGTTTTTT
CASSSPGFVNTGELFF
>TRBD2|-|TRBJ2-7|TRBV2
TGTGCCAGCAGTGGTGGGACTAGCATCTCCTACGAGCAGTACTTC
CASSGGTSISYEQYF
>-|-|TRBJ2-5|TRBV6-1
TGTGCCAGCAGTGAGCGGGGATCGGAGACCCAGTACTTC
CASSERGSETQYF
>TRBD2|-|TRBJ2-3|TRBV5-1
TGCGCCACCTCGACTAGCGGGGGGATCACAGATACGCAGTATTTT
CATSTSGGITDTQYF
>-|-|TRBJ2-1|TRBV6-5
TGTGCCAGCATCATCCAGGGAGGCTACAATGAGCAGTTCTTC
CASIIQGGYNEQFF
>-|-|TRBJ1-5|TRBV6-5
TGTGCCAGCCGTAATGGGGAGTGGGTCGGTCAGCCCCAGCATTTT
CASRNGEWVGQPQHF
>TRBD2|-|TRBJ2-5|TRBV5-5
TGTGCCAGCAGCTTAGCGGGACTGGCTCAAGAGACCCAGTACTTC
CASSLAGLAQETQYF
>TRBD2|-|TRBJ2-3|TRBV7-8
TGTGCCAGCAGCTTAGCTTTAGATCTAACGCGGGGGGGCGAAACAGATACGCAGTATTTT
CASSLALDLTRGGETDTQYF
>TRBD2|-|TRBJ2-1|TRBV3-1/TRBV3-2
TGTGCCAGCAGCCCCCAGACTAGCGGGAGAAATGAGCAGTTCTTC
CASSPQTSGRNEQFF
>-|once|TRBJ2-1|TRBV9
TGTGCCAGCAGCGTAGCTGTTGTAGGGAGCCATGAGCAGTTCTTC
CASSVAVVGSHEQFF
>TRBD1|-|TRBJ2-1|TRBV7-3
TGTGCCAGCAGCCCACGGCCAGACAGGGTCGATGAGCAGTTCTTC
CASSPRPDRVDEQFF
>-|few|TRBJ2-1|TRBV20-1
TGCAGTGCTAGTGGACTTTCTATCTACAATGAGCAGTTCTTC
CSASGLSIYNEQFF
>TRBD2|-|TRBJ2-3|TRBV2
TGTGCCAGCAGTTCACTAGCGAGCCCCACAGATACGCAGTATTTT
CASSSLASPTDTQYF
>TRBD2|-|TRBJ2-7|TRBV27
TGTGCCAGCGCATGGGCTAGCGGCTACGAGCAGTACTTC
CASAWASGYEQYF
>-|-|TRBJ1-1|TRBV27
TGTGCCAGCAGTTTATCGGCAGGGAGGACTGAAGCTTTCTTT
CASSLSAGRTEAFF
>-|medium-sized|TRBJ1-2|TRBV27
TGTGCCAGCAGTCTGTCTGGGCCTTACCTCTATGGCTACACCTTC
CASSLSGPYLYGYTF
>-|-|TRBJ2-2|TRBV15
TGTGCCACCAGCAGATCCCCAGGGCAGGACACCGGGGAGCTGTTTTTT
CATSRSPGQDTGELFF
>-|-|TRBJ1-2|TRBV7-2
TGTGCCAGCAGCTTAGTCAGGGCTAACTATGGCTACACCTTC
CASSLVRANYGYTF
>-|-|TRBJ1-3|TRBV3-1/TRBV3-2
TGTGCCAGCAGTAAGGTCAGGGGAAACACCATATATTTT
CASSKVRGNTIYF
>TRBD2|-|TRBJ2-2|TRBV5-1
TGCGCCAGCAGCTTGGTAGGACTAGCGGGGACCGGGGAGCTGTTTTTT
CASSLVGLAGTGELFF
>-|-|TRBJ1-2|TRBV7-9
TGTGCCAGCAGCCCCGGGGGGGGTGGCTACACCTTC
CASSPGGGGYTF
>-|-|TRBJ2-5|TRBV15
TGTGCCACCAGCACCTTCAGGGGCTCGACCCAGTACTTC
CATSTFRGSTQYF
>TRBD2|-|TRBJ2-1|TRBV19
TGTGCCAGTAGTATAGACATAGCGGGGGGGCCGAGTTACAATGAGCAGTTCTTC
CASSIDIAGGPSYNEQFF
>-|-|TRBJ2-1|TRBV25-1
TGTGCCAGCGCCCCGGGGACCTACAATGAGCAGTTCTTC
CASAPGTYNEQFF
>TRBD1|-|TRBJ1-2|TRBV5-6
TGTGCCAGCAGCGTAGAACAGGGGCCGGTAGGCTACACCTTC
CASSVEQGPVGYTF
>TRBD1|-|TRBJ1-5|TRBV6-1
TGTGCCAGCAGTGAAAACCTCCAGGGGGGAGATGTCAGTCAGCCCCAGCATTTT
CASSENLQGGDVSQPQHF
>TRBD1|-|TRBJ1-1|TRBV7-9
TGTGCCAGCAGCTTAACAGGGGGGAACACTGAAGCTTTCTTT
CASSLTGGNTEAFF
>-|-|TRBJ1-1|TRBV7-6
TGTGCCAGCAGCTTAGGGACAGCCCCACCGAACACTGAAGCTTTCTTT
CASSLGTAPPNTEAFF
>-|-|TRBJ2-7|TRBV10-2
TGCGCCAGCAGTGAGGTAGAGTTGTTGAAGTACTTC
CASSEVELLKYF
>TRBD1|-|TRBJ1-1|TRBV3-1/TRBV3-2
TGTGCCAGCAGCCAAGATCCGGGACAGGGGTCGGCTTTCTTT
CASSQDPGQGSAFF
>-|-|TRBJ1-3|TRBV24-1
TGTGCCACCAGTGTCTGGGCAAGAAACTCTGGAAACACCATATATTTT
CATSVWARNSGNTIYF
>-|-|TRBJ2-2|TRBV7-2
TGTGCCAGCAGCTCCCAGGGGGAGCTGTTTTTT
CASSSQGELFF
>TRBD1|-|TRBJ2-5|TRBV14
TGTGCCAGCAGCCCCATTACGGCGGACAGGGGGCGTCGGGAGACCCAGTACTTC
CASSPITADRGRRETQYF
>TRBD1|-|TRBJ1-2|TRBV14
TGTGCCAGCAGCCAAGGGTCAGGGGGTCTCTATGGCTACACCTTC
CASSQGSGGLYGYTF
>-|-|TRBJ2-7|TRBV7-2
TGTGCCAGCAGCTTAGCGAGAGGCAGGACAGAGCAGTACTTC
CASSLARGRTEQYF
>-|-|TRBJ2-6|TRBV5-1
TGCGCCAGCAAGCCAATCTCTGGGGCCAACGTCCTGACTTTC
CASKPISGANVLTF
>TRBD1|-|TRBJ2-5|TRBV27
TGTGCCAGCAGTCCACAACAGGGGGCTCAAGAGACCCAGTACTTC
CASSPQQGAQETQYF
>-|few|TRBJ1-2|TRBV6-5
TGTGCCAGCAGGACTGACAGTAACTATGGCTACACCTTC
CASRTDSNYGYTF
>TRBD1|-|TRBJ1-2|TRBV5-6
TGTGCCAGCAGCCGGACAGGGGAAGGAGATTATGGCTACACCTTC
CASSRTGEGDYGYTF
>TRBD1|-|TRBJ2-2|TRBV2
TGTGCCAGCAGTGTACAGGGGATCGGCGGGGAGCTGTTTTTT
CASSVQGIGGELFF
>TRBD2|once|TRBJ2-7|TRBV7-8
TGTGCCAGCTCCCTTAGCGGGGGCGTTTTCTACGAGCAGTACTTC
CASSLSGGVFYEQYF
>TRBD1|-|TRBJ2-7|TRBV30
TGTGCCTGGAGTTTCGGACAGGGGTCCTCCTTTTTCTCCTACGAGCAGTACTTC
CAWSFGQGSSFFSYEQYF
>TRBD1|-|TRBJ1-5|TRBV2
TGTGCCAGCAGCCAAGGGGACAGGGAGGGTCAGCCCCAGCATTTT
CASSQGDREGQPQHF
>TRBD1|-|TRBJ1-5|TRBV7-2
TGTGCCAGCAGCTTAATCCAGGGGGAGAATCAGCCCCAGCATTTT
CASSLIQGENQPQHF
>-|-|TRBJ2-5|TRBV7-9
TGTGCCAGCAGCAGTATGAGACGGGTGGACCAAGAGACCCAGTACTTC
CASSSMRRVDQETQYF